One sample yielded the 23 T cell receptor beta chains listed below, sequenced in a study of molecular identifiers for immune sequencing clone quantification. TCRdb independently ran MiXCR on the PCR reads; one entry per CDR3 protein. The sample records over 70,000 distinct CDR3 sequences, 25% being singletons. Specimen: naive CD8+ T cells from blood, with Jurkat cell RNA spiked in. The subset: FACS-sorted CD8+CD4-CCR7+CD45RA+ naive T cells. Every receptor here comes from a human donor in good health. Some libraries in this study had Jurkat cell RNA spiked in.

Turning to this clonotype: This clone may be a read error of a much larger clone one base away. The genes are TRBV9 and TRBJ2-3; maybe TRBD2 (5 bases). The germline V and J ends were trimmed by 0 bases and 4 bases, with 9 bases remaining between them. This CDR3 spans 14 amino acids. The germline CDR1 and CDR2 sequences are SGDLS and YYNGEE. The CDR3 loop is CASSVVLGADTQYF. For the CDR3, the DNA is TGTGCCAGCAGCGTAGTACTAGGCGCAGATACGCAGTATTTT. Supplemented by reference TRBV9 and TRBJ2-3, the full variable domain reads DSGVTQTPKHLITATGQRVTLRCSPRSGDLSVYWYQQSLDQGLQFLIQYYNGEERAKGNILERFSAQQFPDLHSELNLSSLELGDSALYFCASSVVLGADTQYFGPGTRLTVL.

This clonotype has ten or more counts. The rearrangement uses TRBV6-6 and TRBJ2-2, with D hard to call. Germline V CDR1 and CDR2: MNHNY, SVGAGI (reference sequence). The CDR3 is 14 amino acids. The V and J ends lost 2 bases and 4 bases respectively, with 8 bases between them. CDR3 nucleotides: TGTGCCAGCAGTTACGGAACAGCCACCGGGGAGCTGTTTTTT. Protein product: CASSYGTATGELFF.

This clonotype was seen a few times. V gene TRBV19 combines with J gene TRBJ1-5; D unclear. CDR1 LNHDA and CDR2 SQIVND come from the germline V gene (reference sequence). V lost 3 bases and J lost 1, with 10 bases in between. This CDR3 spans 15 amino acids. CDR3: CASSIRGGSNQPQHF. Here the CDR3 DNA reads TGTGCCAGTAGTATTCGAGGTGGAAGCAATCAGCCCCAGCATTTT.

This clonotype has ten or more counts. V gene TRBV19 combines with J gene TRBJ1-5; unclear D gene. Germline V CDR1 and CDR2: LNHDA, SQIVND (reference sequence). This CDR3 spans 15 amino acids. V lost 0 bases and J lost 9, with 15 bases in between. The CDR3 reads CASSIDHGSRSPQHF. CDR3 bases: TGTGCCAGTAGTATAGATCACGGATCCCGTTCGCCCCAGCATTTT.

With respect to this clonotype: The CDR3 does not close with the conserved phenylalanine or tryptophan, likely indicating a read error. This chain uses TRBV13 with TRBJ1-1; possible D gene TRBD1, 5 bases. The germline CDR1 and CDR2 sequences are PRHDT and FYEKMQ (reference sequence). The CDR3 spans 12 residues. Trimming removed 3 bases at V and 4 bases at J, with 6 bases between. The CDR3 DNA is TGTGCCAGCAGCTTCGGGGGCACTGAAGCTTTCCTT. Translation: CASSFGGTEAFL.

This clonotype was seen repeatedly, ten times or more. The chain is built from TRBV29-1 and TRBJ2-7; D is uncertain. CDR3 length equals 10 residues. With 7 bases removed from V and 5 bases from J, the gap between germline ends came to 9 bases. Germline lookup yields CDR1 SQVTM and CDR2 ANQGSEA. For the CDR3, the DNA is TGCAGCGCCCAAGGCCACGAGCAGTACTTC. Translation: CSAQGHEQYF.

This clonotype was observed a few times. The gene calls are TRBV15 and TRBJ2-7, with D possibly TRBD2 on 6 matching bases. Between the trimmed V and J ends, which lost 0 bases and 6 bases, there was a span of 9 bases. From germline, CDR1 is LNHNV and CDR2 YYDKDF (reference sequence). This CDR3 region has 13 residues. The CDR3 DNA follows: TGTGCCACCAGCAGAGAACGGGGGAGCGAGCAGTACTTC. Translating it yields CATSRERGSEQYF.

Comments on this clonotype: A clone one base away is much larger, so this may be a read error. This chain connects TRBV7-9 to TRBJ2-5; D is ambiguous. The CDR3 is 13 residues long. Germline CDR1 and CDR2: SEHNR and FQNEAQ (reference sequence). The CDR3 is CASSPEGLETQSF. The CDR3 nucleotides are TGTGCCAGCAGCCCAGAAGGGTTAGAGACCCAGTCCTTC.

This clonotype was observed a handful of times. The V gene is TRBV4-3, the J gene TRBJ2-1; unclear D gene. In germline, CDR1 is LGHNA, CDR2 YSLEER. The ends were cut back, 4 bases at V and 0 bases at J, with 19 bases in the middle. The CDR3 length is 18 residues. The CDR3 spells CASSPGPLADRSYNEQFF. The CDR3 DNA follows: TGCGCCAGCAGCCCGGGCCCTTTGGCGGACCGCTCCTACAATGAGCAGTTCTTC.

This clonotype has more than one count but fewer than ten. One junction end does not reproduce the germline sequence, and a read error may be involved. This sequence joins TRBV12-3 or TRBV12-4 and TRBJ2-3, with D perhaps assigned TRBD1 or TRBD2 (6 bases each). The CDR3 is 13 amino acids. The CDR3 DNA sequence: TGTGTCAGCAGTCGAGGGGGGAGAGATACGCAGTATTTT. Translation: CVSSRGGRDTQYF.

For this clonotype: Since a much larger clone is just one base distant, this may be a read error. The chain has TRBV20-1 and TRBJ2-3; the match to TRBD2 covers 9 bases. Germline V gene sequence: CDR1 DFQATT, CDR2 SNEGSKA (reference sequence). The CDR3 has 16 amino acids. With 0 bases clipped from V and 1 base from J, the junction kept 5 bases outside the gene matches. CDR3: CSARDLSSGGTDTQYF. Written as DNA, the CDR3 is TGCAGTGCTAGAGATCTCTCTAGCGGGGGCACAGATACGCAGTATTTT.

On this clonotype itself: A read error may be the cause here, since a much bigger clone is one base away. V and J are TRBV12-3 or TRBV12-4 and TRBJ2-5; TRBD1 might be the D (5 bases). V lost 3 bases, J lost 4 bases, and 12 bases lay in between. The CDR3 extends over 14 amino acids. The CDR3 is CASSFVTERETQYF. DNA for the CDR3: TGTGCCAGCAGTTTTGTGACAGAAAGAGAGACCCAGTACTTC.

Remarks on this clonotype: A read error may explain this, as a much larger clone is one base away. The chain recombines TRBV6-6 with TRBJ1-1, with D perhaps matching TRBD1 (6 bases). The CDR3 extends over 15 amino acids. Germline CDR1 and CDR2: MNHNY and SVGAGI (reference sequence). The CDR3 region is CVSSYGLGASTEAFF. CDR3 DNA sequence: TGTGTCAGCAGTTACGGCCTGGGGGCGAGCACTGAAGCTTTCTTT.

About this clonotype itself: A single base separates this from a much larger clone, so it may be a read error. This chain links TRBV30 with TRBJ2-3; possibly TRBD1 for D (6 bases). This CDR3 is built from 11 residues. Germline-derived CDR1 and CDR2 are GTSNPN and SVGIG (reference sequence). The CDR3 region has the DNA TGTGCCTGGGAAGCGACAGGTACGCAGTATTTT. Protein sequence: CAWEATGTQYF.

This clonotype has a count of ten or more. This chain joins TRBV3-1 and TRBJ2-3; D uncertain. CDR1 and CDR2 (germline): LGHDT, YNNKEL (reference sequence). Trimming took off 4 bases at V and 0 bases at J, with 14 bases between the two ends. CDR3 length equals 16 residues. CDR3 protein: CASSPDGRSSTDTQYF. CDR3 DNA sequence: TGTGCCAGCAGCCCGGACGGAAGATCGAGCACAGATACGCAGTATTTT.

V and J are TRBV20-1 and TRBJ2-7; D might be TRBD1 (6 bases). This CDR3 has 13 residues. Trimming removed 5 bases at V and 0 bases at J, with 11 bases between. Germline V gene data show CDR1 as DFQATT and CDR2 as SNEGSKA (reference sequence). The CDR3 DNA sequence: TGCAGTGCTTGGGACACTCTCTCCTACGAGCAGTACTTC. It encodes CSAWDTLSYEQYF.

The V gene is TRBV21-1, the J gene TRBJ1-5; TRBD1 was called by the table and not checked on the DNA. TRBV21-1 is an annotated pseudogene. The CDR3 sequence is 18 residues long. CDR3 sequence (DNA): TGTGCCAGCAGCAAAAGGGGACAGGCCAGGCACGGCAATCAGCCCCAGCATTTT. Translating gives CASSKRGQARHGNQPQHF.

This clonotype was seen a few times. The J gene is TRBJ2-2, the V gene TRBV4-3; TRBD2 matches 12 bases. V lost 2 bases, J lost 0 bases, and 4 bases stayed unmatched. The CDR3 is 18 residues long. Per the germline V gene, CDR1 is LGHNA and CDR2 is YSLEER. DNA for the CDR3: TGCGCCAGCAGCCAAACACTAGCGGGGGGCCCGAACACCGGGGAGCTGTTTTTT. Translating it yields CASSQTLAGGPNTGELFF.

Turning to this clonotype: This clone may be a read error of a much larger clone one base away. The chain combines TRBV7-9 with TRBJ1-1; 8 bases are a match to TRBD1. The CDR3 extends over 16 amino acids. Germline V gene lookup returns CDR1 SEHNR and CDR2 FQNEAQ (reference sequence). The CDR3 reads CASSLEIQGVRTEASF. The CDR3 bases are TGTGCCAGCAGCTTAGAGATACAGGGGGTGAGGACTGAAGCTTCCTTT.

Concerning this clonotype: A much larger clone is a single base away; this may be a read error. The CDR3 DNA sequence: TGTGCCAGCAGACTTCGCGGAGATAGGCAGTATTTT. This translates into CASRLRGDRQYF. The rearrangement uses TRBV12-3 or TRBV12-4 and TRBJ2-3; D unclear. The CDR3 runs 12 residues.

This clonotype was counted between two and nine times. This chain joins TRBV7-3 and TRBJ2-1; D possibly corresponds to TRBD1 (6 bases). Trimming removed 1 base from V and 4 bases from J, with 11 bases in between. The CDR3 has 15 amino acids. The germline V gene encodes CDR1 SGHTA and CDR2 FQGTGA. In DNA form, the CDR3 reads TGTGCCAGCAGCTTAAGTCACAGGGAGTACAATGAGCAGTTCTTC. Its protein is CASSLSHREYNEQFF.

This clonotype was observed a handful of times. V is TRBV28 and J is TRBJ1-2, with TRBD1 matching 7 bases. J lost 6 bases, V lost 3 bases, and 4 bases had no gene match. Germline loops: CDR1 MDHEN, CDR2 SYDVKM. CDR3 length equals 13 residues. The CDR3 spells CASSLRTGDGYTF. The DNA of the CDR3 is TGTGCCAGCAGTTTGCGTACAGGGGATGGCTACACCTTC.

This clonotype turned up a few times. This chain links TRBV9 with TRBJ2-7; D is unclear. Germline values: CDR1 SGDLS, CDR2 YYNGEE. Trimming pared 4 bases from V and 12 bases from J, leaving 14 bases between. The length of the CDR3 is 11 residues. In DNA, the CDR3 is TGTGCCAGCAGCCCAGGAGTGGGTCTGTACTTC. Its translation is CASSPGVGLYF.